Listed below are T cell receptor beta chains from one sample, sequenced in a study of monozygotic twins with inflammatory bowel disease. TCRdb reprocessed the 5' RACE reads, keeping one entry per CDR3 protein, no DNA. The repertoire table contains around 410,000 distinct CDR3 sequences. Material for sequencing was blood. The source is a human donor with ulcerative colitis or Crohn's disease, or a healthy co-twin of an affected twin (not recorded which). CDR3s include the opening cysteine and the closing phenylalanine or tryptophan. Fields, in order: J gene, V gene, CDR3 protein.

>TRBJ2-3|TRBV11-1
CASSLGRTTDTQYF
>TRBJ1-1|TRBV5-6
CASSTLAVEGSVAFF
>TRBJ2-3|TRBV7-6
CASSPSGLAGGDTQYF
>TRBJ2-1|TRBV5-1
CASSLRQSSSYNEQFF
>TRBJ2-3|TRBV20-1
CSAQRAGGSDTQYF
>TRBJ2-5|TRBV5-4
CASSLLLTSGAGETQYF
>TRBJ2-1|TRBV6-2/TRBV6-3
CASLGGTFYNEQFF
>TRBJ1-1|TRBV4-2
CASSQDGGKPEAFF
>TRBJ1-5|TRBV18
CASSPPGQGTQPQHF
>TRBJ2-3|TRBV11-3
CASSPQGGADTQYF
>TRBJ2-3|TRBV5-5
CASSRDREGGTQYF
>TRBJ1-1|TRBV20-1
CSARDWVANTEAFF
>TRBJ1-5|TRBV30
CAWSVRGFDQPQHF
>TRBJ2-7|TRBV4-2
CASSHISGADSYEQYF
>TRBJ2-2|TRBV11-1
CASSFLGQPSANTGELFF
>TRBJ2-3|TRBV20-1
CSGTSGSTDTQYF
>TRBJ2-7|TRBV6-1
CASSIVGAEQYF
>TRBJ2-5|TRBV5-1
CASKEGNQETQYF
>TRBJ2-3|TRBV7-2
CASSLLERRARQYF
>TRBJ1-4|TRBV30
CAIAGTGNEKLFF
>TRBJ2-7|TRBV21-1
CASSKVCVYYEQYF
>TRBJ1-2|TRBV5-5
CASSLANGEFQGYTF
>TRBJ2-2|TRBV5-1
CASSLTPSGGANTGELFF
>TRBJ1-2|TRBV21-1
CASSKGEGNYGYTF
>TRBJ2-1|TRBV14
CASSQAGFEQFF
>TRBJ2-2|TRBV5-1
CASSLARVYTGELFF
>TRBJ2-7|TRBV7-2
CASSLGLAGGDEQYF
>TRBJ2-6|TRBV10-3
CAISTPSGANVLTF
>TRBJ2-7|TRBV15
CATSLDGSYEQYF
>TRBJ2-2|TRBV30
CAWTPITGELFF
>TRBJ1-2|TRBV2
CASRPGTGRGDGYTF
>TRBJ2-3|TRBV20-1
CSASTGNSISGRTDTQYF
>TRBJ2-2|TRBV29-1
CSVEGRNTGELFF
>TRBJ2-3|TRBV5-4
CASSLIRASPLGDTQYF
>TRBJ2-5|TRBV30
CAWSPPRFQETQYF
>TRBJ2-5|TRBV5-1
CASSLSGGSPQETQYF
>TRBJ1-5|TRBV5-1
CASSLTGANQPQHF
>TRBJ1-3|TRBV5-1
CASSLAGGAGNTIYF
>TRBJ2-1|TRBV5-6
CASSLGVGDYYNEQFF
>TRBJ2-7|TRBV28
CASSPTGTSGRATYEQYF
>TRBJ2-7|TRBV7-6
CASSLARGRAEQYF
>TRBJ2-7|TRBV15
CATSSNAGVSYEQYF
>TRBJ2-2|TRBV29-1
CTGKTTNTGELFF
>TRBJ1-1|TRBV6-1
CASSYARGSAFF
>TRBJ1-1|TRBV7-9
CASSPNGRSPEAFF
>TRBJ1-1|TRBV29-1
CSVDPTGKAFF
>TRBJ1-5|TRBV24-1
CATSDPAQNQPQHF
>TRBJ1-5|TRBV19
CASSTTGGGQPQHF
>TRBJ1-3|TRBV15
CATSRETRSGNTIYF